What follows are 15 T cell receptor beta chains derived from one specimen sequenced in a study of cytomegalovirus exposure and HLA in healthy donors. The PCR contained 60 Vbeta and 13 Jbeta primers. Clones were read by immunoSEQ multiplex PCR, and TCRdb kept only the in-frame ones, dropping some. This repertoire shows some 130,000 clones, nearly 80% found once; its top ten account for roughly 2.3%. Specimen: PBMCs. Source of these receptors: a man between 25 and 39 years old in good health and CMV-seronegative.

The CDR3 DNA reads as TGTGCCAGCAGTTCCCAGGGAATCTATGGCTACACCTTC. Translated: CASSSQGIYGYTF. The genes are TRBV28 and TRBJ1-2; perhaps TRBD1 as D (5 bases). Germline V gene sequence: CDR1 MDHEN, CDR2 SYDVKM. The CDR3 length is 13 residues. V was shortened by 4 bases and J by 4 bases, with 10 bases between the two germline ends.

The chain employs TRBV7-8 and TRBJ2-5, with D maybe TRBD2 (6 bases). Per germline, CDR1 SGHVS and CDR2 FQNEAQ. Trimming cost V 3 bases and J 4 bases, with 9 bases left between them. The CDR3 has 13 amino acids. CDR3: CASSFLGGETQYF. Here the CDR3 DNA reads TGTGCCAGCAGCTTCTTGGGGGGAGAGACCCAGTACTTC.

The chain combines TRBV30 with TRBJ2-5; maybe TRBD2 (5 bases). V shed 4 bases and J shed 5 bases, with 11 bases lying between them. The germline V gene has CDR1 GTSNPN and CDR2 SVGIG (reference sequence). The CDR3 is 12 amino acids. The CDR3 DNA is TGTGCCTGGACTTACGGGAAGGAGACCCAGTACTTC. Its protein is CAWTYGKETQYF. Based on the CDR3 plus reference TRBV30 and TRBJ2-5, the full variable domain is SQTIHQWPATLVQPVGSPLSLECTVEGTSNPNLYWYRQAAGRGLQLLFYSVGIGQISSEVPQNLSASRPQDRQFILSSKKLLLSDSGFYLCAWTYGKETQYFGPGTRLLVL.

This chain uses TRBV2 with TRBJ2-7; TRBD2 aligns across 14 bases. Germline CDR1 SNHLY, CDR2 FYNNEI. V lost 8 bases and J lost 2; bases outside the gene matches: 5. The CDR3 sequence is 15 residues long. The CDR3 spells CASAGLAGVAYEQYF. The CDR3 nucleotides are TGTGCCAGCGCGGGACTAGCGGGAGTAGCCTACGAGCAGTACTTC.

The CDR3 region is CASSWTVSGNTIYF. The CDR3 coding sequence is TGTGCCAGCAGTTGGACAGTCTCTGGAAACACCATATATTTT. V usage is TRBV6-1 and J usage is TRBJ1-3; TRBD1 is a possible D gene (6 bases). The CDR3 is made up of 14 amino acids. CDR1 is MNHNS and CDR2 is SASEGT in the germline V gene. Trimming left V 5 bases short and J 0 bases short, with 8 bases between.

The chain employs TRBV7-9 and TRBJ2-7; 8 bases align to TRBD1. With V trimmed by 5 bases and J by 5 bases, 14 bases remained unmatched. The CDR3 is 16 residues long. CDR1 is SEHNR, CDR2 FQNEAQ, per germline (reference sequence). CDR3 sequence: CASSTSGRGPIHEQYF. The CDR3 DNA follows: TGTGCCAGCAGCACTTCCGGCAGGGGGCCTATTCACGAGCAGTACTTC.

The chain is built from TRBV7-2 and TRBJ2-7; 10 bases match TRBD2. The trim removed 6 bases at V and 2 bases at J, leaving 7 bases unmatched. CDR3 length equals 15 residues. Germline CDR1 and CDR2: SGHTA and FQGNSA. CDR3 nucleotide sequence: TGTGCCAGCAGGACTCCAGCGGGAGGGCCCTACGAGCAGTACTTC. Encoded protein: CASRTPAGGPYEQYF.

The chain uses TRBV5-1 and TRBJ2-1; 8 nucleotides match TRBD2. The germline V gene encodes CDR1 SGHRS and CDR2 YFSETQ. The V segment lost 4 bases and the J segment 7 bases; nucleotides outside the gene matches: 10. This CDR3 is built from 15 residues. CDR3 residues: CASSPGLAGRNEQFF. DNA for the CDR3: TGCGCCAGCAGCCCTGGATTAGCGGGAAGGAATGAGCAGTTCTTC.

This clone was seen once. The CDR3 is CASSTSGTYEQYF. The DNA of the CDR3 is TGTGCCAGCAGTACTAGCGGGACCTACGAGCAGTACTTC. The chain couples TRBV28 to TRBJ2-7; 10 positions match TRBD2. Germline trimming cut 5 bases from V and 2 bases from J; bases unmatched to any gene: 0. This CDR3 spans 13 amino acids. Looked up from germline, CDR1 is MDHEN and CDR2 is SYDVKM.

The chain carries TRBV28 and TRBJ2-5; the D is unclear. The CDR3 is 16 amino acids. Trimming cost V 1 base and J 1 base, with 13 bases left between them. CDR1 and CDR2 from the germline V gene are MDHEN and SYDVKM. This CDR3 reads CASSLYVQISQETQYF. The CDR3 DNA reads TGTGCCAGCAGTTTATATGTTCAGATCTCCCAAGAGACCCAGTACTTC.

This clone has only one observation. The chain couples TRBV5-8 to TRBJ2-7; perhaps TRBD1 as D (6 bases). The CDR3 loop spans 14 amino acids. CDR1 SGHTS and CDR2 YDEGEE come from the germline V gene. Trimming removed 2 bases from V and 4 bases from J, with 13 bases in between. The CDR3 loop is CASSLSGQTYEQYF. Here the CDR3 DNA reads TGTGCCAGCAGCTTATCGGGACAAACTTACGAGCAGTACTTC.

Comment on this clone: Relative to the germline gene, one junction end is altered; a read error may explain this. Within the sample, other DNA sequences also encode this same CDR3. The rearrangement joins TRBV19 to TRBJ1-1; 8 positions match TRBD1. Germline CDR1 reads LNHDA; CDR2 reads SQIVND (reference sequence). The CDR3 extends over 13 amino acids. CDR3 sequence reads: CASSNRGFTEAFF. CDR3 DNA sequence: TGTGCCAGCAGTAACAGGGGGTTCACTGAAGCTTTCTTT. Together with reference TRBV19 and TRBJ1-1, the CDR3 gives the full variable domain: DGGITQSPKYLFRKEGQNVTLSCEQNLNHDAMYWYRQDPGQGLRLIYYSQIVNDFQKGDIAEGYSVSREKKESFPLTVTSAQKNPTAFYLCASSNRGFTEAFFGQGTRLTVV.

The gene calls are TRBV30 and TRBJ2-3; 8 nucleotides agree with TRBD2. Per the germline V gene, CDR1 is GTSNPN and CDR2 is SVGIG (reference sequence). J lost 5 bases, V lost 4 bases, and 11 bases had no gene match. The CDR3 totals 15 residues. In DNA form, the CDR3 reads TGTGCCTGGACCTCCCGAGCGGGAGCGGGAGATACGCAGTATTTT. Encoded protein: CAWTSRAGAGDTQYF.

The rearrangement links TRBV7-2 to TRBJ1-2; 8 positions match TRBD1. Trimming cost V 5 bases and J 4 bases; bases outside gene matches: 3. The CDR3 has 13 amino acids. The V gene's germline CDR1 is SGHTA and CDR2 FQGNSA. CDR3 sequence (DNA): TGTGCCAGCAGCCGGACAGGGTCCTATGGCTACACCTTC. Translating it yields CASSRTGSYGYTF. Drawing the rest from reference TRBV7-2 and TRBJ1-2, the complete variable domain is GAGVSQSPSNKVTEKGKDVELRCDPISGHTALYWYRQSLGQGLEFLIYFQGNSAPDKSGLPSDRFSAERTGGSVSTLTIQRTQQEDSAVYLCASSRTGSYGYTFGSGTRLTVV.

This rearrangement joins TRBV4-1 to TRBJ2-5, with 7 bases matching TRBD1. V shed 1 base and J 2 bases; nucleotides not matched to a gene: 4. Germline V gene lookup returns CDR1 MGHRA and CDR2 YSYEKL. The CDR3 covers 15 residues. The CDR3 reads CASSQALQGQETQYF. The CDR3 DNA is TGCGCCAGCAGCCAAGCCCTACAGGGGCAAGAGACCCAGTACTTC.